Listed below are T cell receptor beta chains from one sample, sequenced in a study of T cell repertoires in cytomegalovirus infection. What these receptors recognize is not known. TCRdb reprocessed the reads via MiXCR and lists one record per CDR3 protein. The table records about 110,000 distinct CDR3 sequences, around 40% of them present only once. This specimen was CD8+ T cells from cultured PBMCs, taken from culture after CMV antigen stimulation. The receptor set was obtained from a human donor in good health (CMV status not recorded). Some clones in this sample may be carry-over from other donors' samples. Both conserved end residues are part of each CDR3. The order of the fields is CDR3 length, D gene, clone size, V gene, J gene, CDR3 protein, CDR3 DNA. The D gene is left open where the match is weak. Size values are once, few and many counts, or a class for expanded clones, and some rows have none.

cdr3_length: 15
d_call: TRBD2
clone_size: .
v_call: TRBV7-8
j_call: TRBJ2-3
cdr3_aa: CASSPRAGGWDTQYF
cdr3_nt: TGTGCCAGCAGCCCGAGAGCGGGGGGTTGGGATACGCAGTATTTT

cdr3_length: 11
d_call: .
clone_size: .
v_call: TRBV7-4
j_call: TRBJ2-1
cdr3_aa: CASSALREQFF
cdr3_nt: TGTGCCAGCAGTGCCCTCCGGGAGCAGTTCTTC

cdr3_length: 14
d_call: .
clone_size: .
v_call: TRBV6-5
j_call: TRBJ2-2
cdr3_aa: CASSYRGYTGELFF
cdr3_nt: TGTGCCAGCAGTTATAGGGGCTACACCGGGGAGCTGTTTTTT

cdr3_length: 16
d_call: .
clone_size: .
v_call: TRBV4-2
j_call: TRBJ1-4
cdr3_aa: CASSQGWEEANEKLFF
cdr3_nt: TGTGCCAGCAGCCAAGGCTGGGAGGAGGCTAATGAAAAACTGTTTTTT

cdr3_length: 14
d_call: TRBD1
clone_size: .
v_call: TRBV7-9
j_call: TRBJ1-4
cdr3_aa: CASSSWTGGEKLFF
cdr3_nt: TGTGCCAGCAGCTCGTGGACAGGGGGAGAAAAACTGTTTTTT

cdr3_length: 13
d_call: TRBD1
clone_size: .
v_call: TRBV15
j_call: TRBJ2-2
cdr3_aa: CATADRDHGELFF
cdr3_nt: TGTGCCACCGCCGACAGGGACCACGGGGAGCTGTTTTTT

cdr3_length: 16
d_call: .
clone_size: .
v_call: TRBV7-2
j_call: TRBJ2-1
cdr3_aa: CASSLGTGSSYNEQFF
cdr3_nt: TGTGCCAGCAGCTTAGGTACGGGGAGCTCCTACAATGAGCAGTTCTTC

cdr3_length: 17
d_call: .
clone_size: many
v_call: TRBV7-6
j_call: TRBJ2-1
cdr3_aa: CASSLARLGGYDNEQFF
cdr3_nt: TGTGCCAGCAGCTTAGCCCGGTTGGGGGGATATGACAATGAGCAGTTCTTC

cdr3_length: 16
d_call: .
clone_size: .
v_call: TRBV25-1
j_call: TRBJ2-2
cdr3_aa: CASSKSPGRGDGELFF
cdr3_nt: TGTGCCAGCAGTAAATCTCCGGGGAGAGGGGACGGGGAGCTGTTTTTT

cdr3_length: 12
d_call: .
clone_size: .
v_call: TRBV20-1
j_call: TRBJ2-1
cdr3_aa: CSARVGVRGQFF
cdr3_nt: TGCAGTGCTAGAGTAGGGGTTAGGGGGCAGTTCTTC

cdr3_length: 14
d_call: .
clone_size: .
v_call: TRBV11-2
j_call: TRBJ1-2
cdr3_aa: CASSPGWGDYGYTF
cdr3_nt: TGTGCCAGCAGCCCAGGTTGGGGGGACTATGGCTACACCTTC

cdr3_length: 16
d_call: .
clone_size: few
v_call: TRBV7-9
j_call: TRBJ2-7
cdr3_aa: CASSPLDRQATYEQYF
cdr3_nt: TGTGCCAGCAGCCCCCTCGACCGACAGGCGACCTACGAGCAGTACTTC

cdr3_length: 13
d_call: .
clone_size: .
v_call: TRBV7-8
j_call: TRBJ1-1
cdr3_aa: CASSLLGGPEAFF
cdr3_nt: TGTGCCAGCAGCTTACTAGGGGGGCCTGAAGCTTTCTTT

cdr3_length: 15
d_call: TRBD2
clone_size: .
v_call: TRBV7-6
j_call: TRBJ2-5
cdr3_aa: CASSEGLASEETQYF
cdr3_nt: TGTGCCAGCAGCGAGGGACTAGCGTCGGAAGAGACCCAGTACTTC

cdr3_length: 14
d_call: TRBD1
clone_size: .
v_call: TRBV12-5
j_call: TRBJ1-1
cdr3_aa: CASGIGQVNTEAFF
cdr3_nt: TGTGCTAGTGGTATCGGACAGGTGAACACTGAAGCTTTCTTT

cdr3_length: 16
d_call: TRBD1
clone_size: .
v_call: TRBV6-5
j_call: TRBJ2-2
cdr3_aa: CASSYSGTVFTGELFF
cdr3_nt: TGTGCCAGCAGTTACTCTGGGACAGTGTTCACCGGGGAGCTGTTTTTT

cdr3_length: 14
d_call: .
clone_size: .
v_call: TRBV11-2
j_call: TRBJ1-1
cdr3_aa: CASSSLEVPRGAFF
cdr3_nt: TGTGCCAGCAGCTCTCTCGAGGTCCCCAGGGGTGCTTTCTTT

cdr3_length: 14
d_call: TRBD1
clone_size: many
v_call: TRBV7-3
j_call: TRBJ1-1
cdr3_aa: CASSLGTGMTEAFF
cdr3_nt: TGTGCCAGCAGCTTAGGGACAGGGATGACTGAAGCTTTCTTT

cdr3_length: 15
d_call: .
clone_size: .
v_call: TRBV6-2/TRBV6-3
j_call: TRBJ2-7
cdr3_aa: CASSLWGEGNYEQYF
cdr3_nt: TGTGCCAGCAGTCTATGGGGGGAAGGAAACTACGAGCAGTACTTC

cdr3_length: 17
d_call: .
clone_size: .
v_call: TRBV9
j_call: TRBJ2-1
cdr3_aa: CASSVDPIAFRDNEQFF
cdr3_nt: TGTGCCAGCAGCGTAGACCCAATTGCGTTCCGAGACAATGAGCAGTTCTTC

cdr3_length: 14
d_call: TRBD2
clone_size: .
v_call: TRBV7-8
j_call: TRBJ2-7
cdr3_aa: CASSLGLAVYEQYF
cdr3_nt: TGTGCCAGCAGCTTAGGACTAGCGGTCTACGAGCAGTACTTC

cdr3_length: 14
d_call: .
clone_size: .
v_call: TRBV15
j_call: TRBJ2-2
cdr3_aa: CATSRDVNTGELFF
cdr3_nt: TGTGCCACCAGCAGAGATGTCAACACCGGGGAGCTGTTTTTT

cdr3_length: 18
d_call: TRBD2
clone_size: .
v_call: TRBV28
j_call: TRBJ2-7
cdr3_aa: CASSGGGSLLAGDYEQYF
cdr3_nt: TGTGCCAGCAGTGGGGGGGGTTCCCTTCTAGCGGGGGACTACGAGCAGTACTTC

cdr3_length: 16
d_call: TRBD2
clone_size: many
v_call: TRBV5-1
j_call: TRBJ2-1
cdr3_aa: CASSLEVAGVRNEQFF
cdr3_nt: TGCGCCAGCAGCTTGGAGGTAGCGGGGGTGAGGAATGAGCAGTTCTTC

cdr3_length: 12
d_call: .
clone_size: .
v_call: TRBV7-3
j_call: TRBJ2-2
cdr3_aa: CASSTNTGELFF
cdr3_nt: TGTGCCAGCAGCACGAACACCGGGGAGCTGTTTTTT

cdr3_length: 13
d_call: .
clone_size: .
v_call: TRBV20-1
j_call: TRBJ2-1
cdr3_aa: CSAREGLRNEQFF
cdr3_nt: TGCAGTGCTAGAGAGGGGCTTAGGAATGAGCAGTTCTTC

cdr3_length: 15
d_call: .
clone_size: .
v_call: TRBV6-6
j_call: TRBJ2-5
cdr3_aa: CASSYGGGVLETQYF
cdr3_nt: TGTGCCAGCAGTTATGGAGGGGGAGTCCTGGAGACCCAGTACTTC

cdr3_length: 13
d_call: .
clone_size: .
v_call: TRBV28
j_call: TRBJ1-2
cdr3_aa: CASSFIANYGYTF
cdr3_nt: TGTGCCAGCAGTTTCATAGCTAACTATGGCTACACCTTC

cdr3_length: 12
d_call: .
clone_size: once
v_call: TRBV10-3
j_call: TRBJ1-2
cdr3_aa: CAATGSNYGYTF
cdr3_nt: TGTGCCGCGACAGGTTCGAACTATGGCTACACCTTC

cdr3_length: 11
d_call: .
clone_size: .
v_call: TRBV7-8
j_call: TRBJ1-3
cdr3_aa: CASRAGNTIYF
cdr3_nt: TGTGCCAGCAGGGCTGGAAACACCATATATTTT

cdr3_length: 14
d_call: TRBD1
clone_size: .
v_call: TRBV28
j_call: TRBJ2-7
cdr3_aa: CASSSTGGIDEQYF
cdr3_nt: TGTGCCAGCAGTTCGACAGGGGGCATCGACGAGCAGTACTTC

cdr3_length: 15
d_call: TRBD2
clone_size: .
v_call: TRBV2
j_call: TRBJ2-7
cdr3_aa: CASSEHRTSGDEQYF
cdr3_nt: TGTGCCAGCAGTGAACATCGGACTAGCGGGGACGAGCAGTACTTC

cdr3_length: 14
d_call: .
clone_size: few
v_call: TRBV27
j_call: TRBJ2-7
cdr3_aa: CASSLSTLTYEQYF
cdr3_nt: TGTGCCAGCAGTTTATCCACTCTGACCTACGAGCAGTACTTC

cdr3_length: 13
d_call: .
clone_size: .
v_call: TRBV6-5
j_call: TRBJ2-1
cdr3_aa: CATRGRKFNEQFF
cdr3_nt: TGTGCCACCCGGGGTAGGAAATTCAATGAGCAGTTCTTC

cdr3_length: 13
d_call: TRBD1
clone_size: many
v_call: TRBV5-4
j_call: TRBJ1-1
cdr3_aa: CASSLYRGTEAFF
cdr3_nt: TGTGCCAGCAGCTTATACAGGGGCACTGAAGCTTTCTTT

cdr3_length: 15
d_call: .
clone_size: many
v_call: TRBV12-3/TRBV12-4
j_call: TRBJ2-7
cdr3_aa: CASSNLYGPIYEQYF
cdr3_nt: TGTGCCAGCAGTAACCTTTACGGCCCAATTTACGAGCAGTACTTC

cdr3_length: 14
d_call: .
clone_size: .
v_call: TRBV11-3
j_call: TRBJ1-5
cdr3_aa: CASSSRGHGQPQHF
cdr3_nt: TGTGCCAGCAGCTCTAGGGGACATGGACAGCCCCAGCATTTT

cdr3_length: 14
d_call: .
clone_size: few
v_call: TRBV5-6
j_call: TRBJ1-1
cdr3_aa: CASSPSGMGTEAFF
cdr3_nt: TGTGCCAGCAGCCCGTCGGGTATGGGCACTGAAGCTTTCTTT

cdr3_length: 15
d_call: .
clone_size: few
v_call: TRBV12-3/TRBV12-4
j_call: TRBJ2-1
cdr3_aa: CASSFNGGTYNEQFF
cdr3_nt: TGTGCCAGCAGTTTTAACGGGGGAACCTACAATGAGCAGTTCTTC

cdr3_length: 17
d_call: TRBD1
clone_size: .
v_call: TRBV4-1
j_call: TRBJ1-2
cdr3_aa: CASSQDPGDRGHYGYTF
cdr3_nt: TGCGCCAGCAGCCAAGATCCCGGGGACAGGGGGCACTATGGCTACACCTTC

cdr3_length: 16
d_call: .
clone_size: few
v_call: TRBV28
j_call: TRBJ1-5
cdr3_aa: CASSLGWGDGNQPQHF
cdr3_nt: TGTGCCAGCAGTTTAGGTTGGGGGGATGGCAATCAGCCCCAGCATTTT

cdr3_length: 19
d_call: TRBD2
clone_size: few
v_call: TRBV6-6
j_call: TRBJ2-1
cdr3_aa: CASSYGGLAGERSYNEQFF
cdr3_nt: TGTGCCAGCAGTTACGGGGGACTAGCGGGGGAGCGCTCCTACAATGAGCAGTTCTTC

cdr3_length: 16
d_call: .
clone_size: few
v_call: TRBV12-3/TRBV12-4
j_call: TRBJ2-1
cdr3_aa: CASSATAGLSYNEQFF
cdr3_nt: TGTGCCAGCAGCGCGACGGCAGGCCTCTCCTACAATGAGCAGTTCTTC

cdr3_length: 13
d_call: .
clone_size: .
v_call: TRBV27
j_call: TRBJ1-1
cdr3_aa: CASSPTGDTEAFF
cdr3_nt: TGTGCCAGCAGTCCTACTGGGGACACTGAAGCTTTCTTT

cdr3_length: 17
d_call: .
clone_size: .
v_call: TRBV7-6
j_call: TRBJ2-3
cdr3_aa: CASRTGGGQPRSDTQYF
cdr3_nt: TGTGCCAGCAGGACCGGAGGTGGGCAGCCGAGGTCAGATACGCAGTATTTT

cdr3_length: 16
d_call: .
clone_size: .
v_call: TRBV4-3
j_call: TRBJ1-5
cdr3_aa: CASSQQNTGGNQPQHF
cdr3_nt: TGCGCCAGCAGCCAACAGAATACAGGAGGCAATCAGCCCCAGCATTTT

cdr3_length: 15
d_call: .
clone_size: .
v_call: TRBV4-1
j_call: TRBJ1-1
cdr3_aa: CASSQRAVGDTEAFF
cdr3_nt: TGCGCCAGCAGCCAACGGGCTGTGGGGGACACTGAAGCTTTCTTT

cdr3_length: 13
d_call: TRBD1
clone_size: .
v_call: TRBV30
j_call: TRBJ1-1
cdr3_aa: CAWSSGTGEEAFF
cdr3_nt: TGTGCCTGGAGTTCTGGGACAGGTGAAGAAGCTTTCTTT

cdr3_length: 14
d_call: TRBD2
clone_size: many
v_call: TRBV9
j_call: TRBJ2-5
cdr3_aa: CASSVVGGKETQYF
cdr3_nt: TGTGCCAGCAGCGTAGTGGGAGGGAAAGAGACCCAGTACTTC

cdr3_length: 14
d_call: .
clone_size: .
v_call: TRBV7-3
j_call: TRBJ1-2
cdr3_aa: CASSDVSGGDGYTF
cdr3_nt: TGTGCCAGCAGCGATGTGTCGGGGGGCGATGGCTACACCTTC

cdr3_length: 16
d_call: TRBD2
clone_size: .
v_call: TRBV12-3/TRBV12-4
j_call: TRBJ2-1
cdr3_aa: CASSLHLAASYNEQFF
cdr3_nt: TGTGCCAGCAGTTTACACCTAGCGGCTTCCTACAATGAGCAGTTCTTC

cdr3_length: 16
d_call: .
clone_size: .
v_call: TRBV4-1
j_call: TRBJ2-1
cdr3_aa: CASSQDRGGGRNEQFF
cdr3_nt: TGCGCCAGCAGCCAAGATAGGGGGGGGGGCCGTAATGAGCAGTTCTTC

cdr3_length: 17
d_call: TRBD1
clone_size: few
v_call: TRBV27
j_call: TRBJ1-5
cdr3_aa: CASSLSETDRSNQPQHF
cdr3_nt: TGTGCCAGCAGTTTATCCGAGACGGACAGGTCCAATCAGCCCCAGCATTTT

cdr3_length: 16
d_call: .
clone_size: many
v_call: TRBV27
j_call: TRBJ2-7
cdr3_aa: CASRSDRGSHPYEQYF
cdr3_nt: TGTGCCAGCCGTTCTGACCGAGGGTCCCATCCCTACGAGCAGTACTTC

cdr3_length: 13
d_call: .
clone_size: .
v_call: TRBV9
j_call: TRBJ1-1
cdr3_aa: CASSPGTPGEAFF
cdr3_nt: TGTGCCAGCAGCCCCGGGACACCCGGTGAAGCTTTCTTT

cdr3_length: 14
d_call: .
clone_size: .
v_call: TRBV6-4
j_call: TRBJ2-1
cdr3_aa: CASSDWGSGNEQFF
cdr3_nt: TGTGCCAGCAGTGACTGGGGGTCGGGAAATGAGCAGTTCTTC

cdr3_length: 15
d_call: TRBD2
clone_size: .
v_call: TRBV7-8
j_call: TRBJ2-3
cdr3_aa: CASSLPGLAADTQYF
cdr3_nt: TGTGCCAGCAGCTTACCGGGACTAGCAGCAGATACGCAGTATTTT

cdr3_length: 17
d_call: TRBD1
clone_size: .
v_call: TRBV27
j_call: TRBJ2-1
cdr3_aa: CASSSPLGQGTYNEQFF
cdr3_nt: TGTGCCAGCAGTTCCCCGTTAGGACAGGGGACCTACAATGAGCAGTTCTTC